This TCR beta chain stems from a study of blood T cell repertoires in COVID-19. This clone has more than one count but fewer than ten. Trimming took off 8 bases at V and 4 bases at J, with 17 bases between the two ends. This CDR3 is built from 14 residues. Germline V gives CDR1 MNHEY, CDR2 SVGAGI. In the original processing: By means of reference gene primer amplification, nucleated cell counts were estimated. Repertoires were generated with immunoSEQ multiplex PCR, while TCRdb's copy carries only in-frame clones and drops some. The V and J calls and clone size come from that table; D and trimming were worked out from the DNA. Among around 150,000 clones listed, over 60% were seen once.

The TCR comes from a woman aged 80 or older with active or convalescent COVID-19. The rearrangement joins TRBV6-5 to TRBJ1-2; possible D gene TRBD1, 5 bases. The specimen sequenced was peripheral blood. CDR3 in amino acids: CASWGGKGRYGYTF. The CDR3 coding sequence is TGTGCCAGCTGGGGGGGTAAGGGCCGCTATGGCTACACCTTC.